Listed below are T cell receptor beta chains from one sample, sequenced in a study of cytomegalovirus exposure and HLA in healthy donors. Clones were sequenced by immunoSEQ multiplex PCR, and TCRdb holds only the in-frame ones, with some missing. The repertoire includes 140,000 to 150,000 clones, roughly a tenth of them detected once, and approximately 1.8% sits in the top ten. The sequenced material came from PBMCs. The source is a male donor in good health and CMV-seronegative. Both conserved end residues are part of each CDR3. The D gene is left open where the match is weak. Not all rows give a size; the values are once, few, many and, for expanded clones, a class.

>.|TRBJ2-7|TRBV29-1|TRBD2
CSVEDPGTSVDEQYF
TGCAGCGTTGAAGATCCCGGGACTAGCGTTGACGAGCAGTACTTC
>.|TRBJ1-1|TRBV28|.
CASNGARGKVTEAFF
TGTGCGTCCAACGGGGCCAGGGGAAAGGTCACTGAAGCTTTCTTT
>once|TRBJ2-3|TRBV7-6|.
CASSHERGTSTDTQYF
TGTGCCAGCAGCCACGAACGGGGAACCAGCACAGATACGCAGTATTTT
>.|TRBJ2-3|TRBV7-2|.
CASSLSWLRGRLGDTQYF
TGTGCCAGCAGCTTATCATGGTTGCGGGGTCGCCTGGGAGATACGCAGTATTTT
>few|TRBJ1-5|TRBV5-8|.
CASSLDGFRHSNQPQHF
TGTGCCAGCAGCTTGGATGGGTTCCGACACTCTAATCAGCCCCAGCATTTT
>few|TRBJ2-7|TRBV4-1|.
CASSQSTGIGYEQYF
TGCGCCAGCAGCCAATCAACAGGGATCGGCTACGAGCAGTACTTC
>few|TRBJ2-7|TRBV19|TRBD2
CASSTGLAGEYEQYF
TGTGCCAGTAGTACCGGACTAGCGGGAGAGTACGAGCAGTACTTC
>.|TRBJ2-2|TRBV13|.
CASSLGLRTGELFF
TGTGCCAGCAGCTTAGGCCTACGGACCGGGGAGCTGTTTTTT
>.|TRBJ2-1|TRBV7-2|TRBD2
CASSLASGTSVNEQFF
TGTGCCAGCAGCTTAGCGAGCGGGACTAGCGTCAATGAGCAGTTCTTC
>.|TRBJ2-1|TRBV5-1|.
CASSALIRGEQFF
TGCGCCAGCAGCGCCCTTATTCGGGGTGAGCAGTTCTTC
>few|TRBJ2-7|TRBV15|.
CATSRVSGSYEQYF
TGTGCCACCAGCAGAGTGAGCGGATCCTACGAGCAGTACTTC
>few|TRBJ1-2|TRBV4-3|.
CASSQDVGDYGYTF
TGCGCCAGCAGCCAAGATGTCGGGGACTATGGCTACACCTTC
>.|TRBJ2-3|TRBV5-8|.
CASSIPRGEDYTDTQYF
TGTGCCAGCAGCATCCCCAGGGGGGAGGATTACACAGATACGCAGTATTTT
>.|TRBJ2-7|TRBV5-1|.
CASSLGDFSPYEQYF
TGCGCCAGCAGCTTGGGGGACTTCTCTCCGTACGAGCAGTACTTC
>few|TRBJ1-4|TRBV27|.
CASSLAGQGEKLFF
TGTGCCAGCAGTTTGGCGGGGCAGGGCGAAAAACTGTTTTTT
>.|TRBJ1-2|TRBV30|.
CAWSVQANYGYTF
TGTGCCTGGAGTGTACAAGCTAACTATGGCTACACCTTC
>.|TRBJ2-7|TRBV20-1|.
CSARDFGHKYF
TGCAGTGCTAGAGATTTCGGACACAAGTACTTC
>.|TRBJ1-1|TRBV27|TRBD1
CASRPDRTGGLNTEAFF
TGTGCCAGCAGACCTGACCGGACAGGGGGATTGAACACTGAAGCTTTCTTT
>few|TRBJ2-3|TRBV4-1|TRBD1
CASSQNRWTGASTDTQYF
TGCGCCAGCAGCCAAAATAGGTGGACAGGGGCTAGCACAGATACGCAGTATTTT
>.|TRBJ2-7|TRBV7-8|.
CASSLGPGKEQYF
TGTGCCAGCAGCTTAGGCCCAGGGAAGGAGCAGTACTTC
>.|TRBJ1-1|TRBV28|.
CASKGGENTEAFF
TGTGCCAGCAAAGGGGGGGAGAACACTGAAGCTTTCTTT
>.|TRBJ2-2|TRBV4-2|TRBD2
CASSQDPSGGTGELFF
TGTGCCAGCAGCCAAGATCCGAGCGGGGGAACCGGGGAGCTGTTTTTT
>.|TRBJ2-1|TRBV4-3|TRBD1
CASSRRWGQGDNSFAYNEQFF
TGCGCCAGCAGCCGAAGATGGGGACAGGGGGATAATTCGTTCGCCTACAATGAGCAGTTCTTC
>.|TRBJ2-7|TRBV7-9|.
CASSLAGINEQYF
TGTGCCAGCAGCTTGGCAGGTATCAACGAGCAGTACTTC
>.|TRBJ2-3|TRBV7-3|TRBD2
CASSFGLAGVGDTQYF
TGTGCCAGCAGCTTCGGACTAGCGGGAGTAGGAGATACGCAGTATTTT
>few|TRBJ2-2|TRBV6-5|.
CASSYSQNTGELFF
TGTGCCAGCAGTTACTCTCAGAACACCGGGGAGCTGTTTTTT
>.|TRBJ1-4|TRBV19|.
CASSMVLSTEGDEKLFF
TGTGCCAGTAGTATGGTCCTCTCCACAGAGGGTGACGAAAAACTGTTTTTT
>few|TRBJ2-5|TRBV5-1|.
CASSVGSGETQYF
TGCGCCAGCAGCGTCGGGAGCGGGGAGACCCAGTACTTC
>.|TRBJ1-6|TRBV5-8|TRBD1
CASSLAGGSPLHF
TGTGCCAGCAGCTTAGCAGGGGGTTCACCCCTCCACTTT